This T cell receptor (beta chain) was observed in a study of identical twins' blood T cells. The V segment lost 6 bases and the J segment 7 bases; nucleotides outside the gene matches: 9. Germline CDR1 and CDR2: KGHSH and LQKENI. The CDR3 totals 16 residues. MiXCR was run by TCRdb on the 5' RACE reads, yielding one entry per CDR3 protein. The sample has hundreds of thousands of distinct CDR3 sequences; about 28% are singletons. In this sample, this clonotype turned up many times. This TCR derives from a woman between 18 and 50 years old in good health. The chain carries TRBV18 and TRBJ2-1; 13 nucleotides agree with TRBD2. The source material was PBMCs. For the CDR3, the DNA is TGTGCCAGCTCTCCCCTACTAGCGGGAGGGTGGAATGAGCAGTTCTTC. Protein product: CASSPLLAGGWNEQFF. The full variable domain, in which reference TRBV18 and TRBJ2-1 provide the parts outside the CDR3, is NAGVMQNPRHLVRRRGQEARLRCSPMKGHSHVYWYRQLPEEGLKFMVYLQKENIIDESGMPKERFSAEFPKEGPSILRIQQVVRGDSAAYFCASSPLLAGGWNEQFFGPGTRLTVL.